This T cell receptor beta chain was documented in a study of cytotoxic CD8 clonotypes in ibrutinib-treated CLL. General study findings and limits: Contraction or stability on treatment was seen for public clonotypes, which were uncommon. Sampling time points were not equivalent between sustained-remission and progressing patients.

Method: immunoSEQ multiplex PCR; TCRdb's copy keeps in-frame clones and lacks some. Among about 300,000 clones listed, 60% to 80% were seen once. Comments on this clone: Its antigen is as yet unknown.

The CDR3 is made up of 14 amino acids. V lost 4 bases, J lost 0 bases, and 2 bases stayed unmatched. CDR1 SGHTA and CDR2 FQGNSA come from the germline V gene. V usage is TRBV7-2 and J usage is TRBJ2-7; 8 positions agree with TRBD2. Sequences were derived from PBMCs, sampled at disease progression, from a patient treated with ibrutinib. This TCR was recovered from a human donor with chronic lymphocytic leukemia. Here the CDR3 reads CASSWSGSSYEQYF. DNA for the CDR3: TGTGCCAGCAGCTGGAGCGGGAGCTCCTACGAGCAGTACTTC. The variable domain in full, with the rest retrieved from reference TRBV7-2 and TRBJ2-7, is GAGVSQSPSNKVTEKGKDVELRCDPISGHTALYWYRQSLGQGLEFLIYFQGNSAPDKSGLPSDRFSAERTGGSVSTLTIQRTQQEDSAVYLCASSWSGSSYEQYFGPGTRLTVT.